The present T cell receptor beta chain was sequenced within a study of beta chain features in type 1 diabetes (dated by TCRdb to 2016 to 2019). About the full investigation: Patients and healthy donors did not differ in mean age, gender distribution, total cell number or subset yield. The study compared TCRB repertoires of sorted circulating CD4+ T cell subsets between recently diagnosed type 1 diabetes patients and matched healthy donors. Regulatory and stem cell-like memory subsets were isolated from only 8 patients and roughly 8 healthy donors, whereas naive and central memory subsets came from all 30 or so donors. A total of roughly 99 million sorted cells were examined across all samples, and the number of cells per subset was strongly correlated with RNA yield.

The investigation overall reported the following: Fewer insertions and more nucleotide deletions at VDJ recombination sites were observed in patients with type 1 diabetes, implying thymic rearrangement abnormalities. Only small numbers of individuals were included in the HLA sub-analyses, which left unresolved whether HLA type had any influence on TCRB rearrangement. Because cDNA rather than genomic DNA was sequenced, highly expressing activated cells could have been over-represented, although no difference in activation and CD3 levels was found between groups. Naive, central memory and regulatory TCRB repertoires appeared to be more alike among patients than among healthy donors. A moderate but significant shortening of TCRB CDR3 length was observed in type 1 diabetes patients in all four CD4+ subsets. Shorter templates might have been favored by PCR, but patient and control samples were amplified and corrected together, so both groups would have been affected equally by any skew.

Each donor gave one peripheral blood draw, around 100 mL on average, collected into heparinised tubes. A BD FACSAria II and a panel including CD45RO, CCR7, CD25, CD127, CD95 and CD27 were used to sort naive, central memory, regulatory and stem cell-like memory CD4+ T cells. All sorted populations exceeded 95% purity. PBMCs were isolated right away by Lymphoprep density gradient centrifugation and were stained directly, without culture. To minimize batch effects, samples were stained and sorted in pairs, one healthy donor with one patient per experiment. As to this clone: There is no known antigen for this receptor. Base-call qualities are not available, and no considerably larger clone is one nucleotide away.

The entire amount of isolated RNA was reverse transcribed using the High Capacity cDNA Reverse Transcription Kit, so the sequenced TCRB transcripts were expressed ones. Deep immunoSEQ sequencing was applied to naive, central memory and regulatory T cell samples, giving an average of roughly 3.5 million total reads per sample. Sorted cells were lysed in RLT buffer and RNA was extracted with DNase-treated RNeasy Micro or Mini kits, depending on cell number. To prevent cross-contamination, every cell subset was processed on its own, while patient and healthy donor samples were processed together. TCRB sequences were amplified from cDNA with the immunoSEQ multiplex PCR, producing 87-bp fragments spanning the CDR3 region. Sequencing of the amplicons was performed on the Illumina HiSeq platform. In the paper's pipeline: PCR bias was computationally corrected using synthetic template baselines, reads within Hamming distance 2 were collapsed, and singletons that could not be merged were discarded. By aligning reads against IMGT, V, D and J genes, CDR3 length, and insertions or deletions at six rearrangement sites were assigned. Clonotype counts were normalized to sorted cell number within each subset before computing true diversity and Gini coefficients with the tcR R package. The overlap coefficient, calculated on TCRB nucleotide sequences, was used to quantify repertoire sharing. As a proxy for the pre-selection repertoire, out-of-frame TCRB sequences from naive cells were analyzed. Held by TCRdb, this immuneACCESS table contains in-frame sequences only and omits some clones. Under half of the omission traces to an unresolved V gene where checked; the cause of the rest is unknown. That table furnishes V, J and clone size, whereas the DNA furnished D and trimming. The sample profile shows hundreds of thousands of clones; approximately 11% of them were found once. The ten largest clones add up to around 0.015% of the sample.

Via the germline V gene, CDR1 is SGHRS and CDR2 YFSETQ. Here V drops 6 bases and J drops 8 bases, and the junction holds 11 bases not matched to any gene. The CDR3, cysteine through phenylalanine, is 14 amino acids long. Only the CDR3 DNA is retained, 42 bases long and in frame from the first base. Sequencing was performed on naive CD4+ T cells from blood. The sample's cell subset or site, from its label and the paper: true naive CD4+ T cells. In this chain, TRBV5-1 is recombined with TRBJ1-1; TRBD1 aligns with 9 central bases. This TCR derives from a woman under 40 in good health. The sequence in DNA is TGCGCCAGCATGCTACAGGGGGCGGGTAACGAAGCTTTCTTT. Its protein reads: CASMLQGAGNEAFF.